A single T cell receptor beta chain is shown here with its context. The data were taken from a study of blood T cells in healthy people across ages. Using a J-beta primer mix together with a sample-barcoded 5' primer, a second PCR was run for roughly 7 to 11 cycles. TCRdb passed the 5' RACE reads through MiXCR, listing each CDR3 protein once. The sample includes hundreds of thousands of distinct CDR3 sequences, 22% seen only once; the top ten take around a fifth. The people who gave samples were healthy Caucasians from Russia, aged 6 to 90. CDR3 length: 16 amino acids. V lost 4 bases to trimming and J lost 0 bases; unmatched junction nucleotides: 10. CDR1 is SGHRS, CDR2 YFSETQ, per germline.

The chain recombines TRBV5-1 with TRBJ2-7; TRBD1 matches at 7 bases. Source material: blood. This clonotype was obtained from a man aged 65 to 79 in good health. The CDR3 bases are TGCGCCAGCAGCGATTCCGACAGGGCTGGCTCCTACGAGCAGTACTTC. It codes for CASSDSDRAGSYEQYF.